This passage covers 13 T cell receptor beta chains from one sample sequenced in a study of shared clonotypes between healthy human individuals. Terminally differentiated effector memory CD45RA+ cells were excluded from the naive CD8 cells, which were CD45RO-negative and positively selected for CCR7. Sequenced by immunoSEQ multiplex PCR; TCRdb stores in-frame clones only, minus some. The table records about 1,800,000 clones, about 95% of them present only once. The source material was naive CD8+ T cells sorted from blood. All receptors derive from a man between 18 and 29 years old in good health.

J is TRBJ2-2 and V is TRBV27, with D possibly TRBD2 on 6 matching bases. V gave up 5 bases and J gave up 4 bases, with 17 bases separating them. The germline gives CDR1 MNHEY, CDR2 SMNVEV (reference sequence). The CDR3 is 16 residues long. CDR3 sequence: CASSPLTPEGTGELFF. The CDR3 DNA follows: TGTGCCAGCAGTCCCTTGACCCCGGAGGGCACCGGGGAGCTGTTTTTT.

CDR3 in amino acids: CAIRGTSGRAGVQETQYF. The CDR3 DNA follows: TGTGCCATCAGGGGGACTAGCGGGAGGGCCGGGGTCCAAGAGACCCAGTACTTC. The chain has TRBV10-3 and TRBJ2-5, with 16 bases aligning to TRBD2. Germline V CDR1 and CDR2: ENHRY, SYGVKD. V gave up 6 bases and J gave up 1 base; unmatched junction bases: 8. CDR3 length: 18 amino acids.

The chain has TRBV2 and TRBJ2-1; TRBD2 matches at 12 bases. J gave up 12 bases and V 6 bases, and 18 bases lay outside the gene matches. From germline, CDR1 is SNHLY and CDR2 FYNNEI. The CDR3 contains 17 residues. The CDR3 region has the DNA TGTGCCAGCAGCGGCCCGAGACTAGCGGGAGATTGGGACCGGCAGTTCTTC. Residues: CASSGPRLAGDWDRQFF.

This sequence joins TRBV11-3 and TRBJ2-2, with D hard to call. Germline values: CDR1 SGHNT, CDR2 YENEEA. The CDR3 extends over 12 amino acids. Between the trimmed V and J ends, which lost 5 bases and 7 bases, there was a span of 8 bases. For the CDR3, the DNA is TGTGCCAGCAGCCTTATGGGCGGGGAGCTGTTTTTT. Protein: CASSLMGGELFF. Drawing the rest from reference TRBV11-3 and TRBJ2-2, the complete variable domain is EAGVVQSPRYKIIEKKQPVAFWCNPISGHNTLYWYLQNLGQGPELLIRYENEEAVDDSQLPKDRFSAERLKGVDSTLKIQPAELGDSAVYLCASSLMGGELFFGEGSRLTVL.

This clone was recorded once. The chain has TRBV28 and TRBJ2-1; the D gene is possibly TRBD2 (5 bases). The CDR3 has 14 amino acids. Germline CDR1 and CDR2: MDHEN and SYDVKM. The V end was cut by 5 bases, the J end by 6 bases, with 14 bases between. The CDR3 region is CASSITSTSNEQFF. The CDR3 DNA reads TGTGCCAGCAGTATTACTAGTACCTCCAATGAGCAGTTCTTC.

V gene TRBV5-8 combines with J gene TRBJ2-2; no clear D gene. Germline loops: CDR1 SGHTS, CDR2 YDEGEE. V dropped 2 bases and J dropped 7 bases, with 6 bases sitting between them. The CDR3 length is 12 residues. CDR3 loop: CASSFSGGELFF. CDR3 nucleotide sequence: TGTGCCAGCAGCTTTTCGGGCGGGGAGCTGTTTTTT. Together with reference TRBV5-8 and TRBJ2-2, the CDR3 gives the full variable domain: EAGVTQSPTHLIKTRGQQATLRCSPISGHTSVYWYQQALGLGLQFLLWYDEGEERNRGNFPPRFSGRQFPNYSSELNVNALELEDSALYLCASSFSGGELFFGEGSRLTVL.

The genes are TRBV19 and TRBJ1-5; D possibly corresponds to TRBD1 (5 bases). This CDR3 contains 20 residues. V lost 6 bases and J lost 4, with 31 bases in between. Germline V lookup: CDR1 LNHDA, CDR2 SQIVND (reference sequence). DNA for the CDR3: TGTGCCAGTAGGCCAGGGTTAGACGCGGGTTCTCTGGGAAGAAATCAGCCCCAGCATTTT. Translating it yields CASRPGLDAGSLGRNQPQHF.

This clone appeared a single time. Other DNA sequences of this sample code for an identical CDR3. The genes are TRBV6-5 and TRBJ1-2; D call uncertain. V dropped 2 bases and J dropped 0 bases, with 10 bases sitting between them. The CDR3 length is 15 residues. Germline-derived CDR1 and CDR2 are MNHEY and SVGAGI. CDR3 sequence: CASSYGEAANYGYTF. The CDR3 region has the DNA TGTGCCAGCAGTTACGGGGAAGCGGCTAACTATGGCTACACCTTC.

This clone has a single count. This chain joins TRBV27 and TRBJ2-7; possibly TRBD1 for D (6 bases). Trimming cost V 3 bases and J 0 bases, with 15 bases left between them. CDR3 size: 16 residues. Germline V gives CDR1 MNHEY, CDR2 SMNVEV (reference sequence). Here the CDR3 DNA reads TGTGCCAGCAGTTTCTCCCAGGGGCTTATCTCCTACGAGCAGTACTTC. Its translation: CASSFSQGLISYEQYF.

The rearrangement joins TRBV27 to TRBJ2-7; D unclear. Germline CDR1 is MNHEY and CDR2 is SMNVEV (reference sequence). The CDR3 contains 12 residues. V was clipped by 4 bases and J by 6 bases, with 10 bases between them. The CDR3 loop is CASSYPGREQYF. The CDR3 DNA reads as TGTGCCAGCAGTTACCCGGGTCGCGAGCAGTACTTC.

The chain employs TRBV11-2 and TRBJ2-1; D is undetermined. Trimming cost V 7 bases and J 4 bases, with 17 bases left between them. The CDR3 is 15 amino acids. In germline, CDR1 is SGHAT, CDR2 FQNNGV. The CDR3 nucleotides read TGTGCCAGCACACCCGGACCCGAAATTTACAATGAGCAGTTCTTC. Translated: CASTPGPEIYNEQFF.

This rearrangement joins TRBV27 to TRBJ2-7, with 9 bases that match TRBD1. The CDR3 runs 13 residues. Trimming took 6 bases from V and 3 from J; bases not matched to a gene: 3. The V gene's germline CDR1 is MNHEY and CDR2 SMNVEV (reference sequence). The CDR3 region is CASSGQGYYEQYF. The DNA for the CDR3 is TGTGCCAGCAGCGGACAGGGGTACTACGAGCAGTACTTC.

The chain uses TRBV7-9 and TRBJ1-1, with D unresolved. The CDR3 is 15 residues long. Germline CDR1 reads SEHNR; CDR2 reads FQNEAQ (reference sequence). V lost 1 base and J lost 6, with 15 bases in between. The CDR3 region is CASSLVRESWAEAFF. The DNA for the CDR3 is TGTGCCAGCAGCTTAGTACGGGAGAGTTGGGCTGAAGCTTTCTTT.